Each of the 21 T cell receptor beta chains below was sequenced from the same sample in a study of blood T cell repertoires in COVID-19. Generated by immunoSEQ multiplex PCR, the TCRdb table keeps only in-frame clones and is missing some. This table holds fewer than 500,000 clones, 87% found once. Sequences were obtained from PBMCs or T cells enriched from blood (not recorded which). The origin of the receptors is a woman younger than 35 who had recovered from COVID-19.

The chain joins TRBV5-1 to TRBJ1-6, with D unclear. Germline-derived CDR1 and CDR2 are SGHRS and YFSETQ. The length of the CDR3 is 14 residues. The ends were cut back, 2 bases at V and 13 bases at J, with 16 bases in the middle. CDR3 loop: CASSLDWVEAPLHF. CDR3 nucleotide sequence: TGCGCCAGCAGCTTAGACTGGGTGGAGGCGCCCCTCCACTTT. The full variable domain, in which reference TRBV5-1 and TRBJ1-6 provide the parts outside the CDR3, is KAGVTQTPRYLIKTRGQQVTLSCSPISGHRSVSWYQQTPGQGLQFLFEYFSETQRNKGNFPGRFSGRQFSNSRSEMNVSTLELGDSALYLCASSLDWVEAPLHFGNGTRLTVT.

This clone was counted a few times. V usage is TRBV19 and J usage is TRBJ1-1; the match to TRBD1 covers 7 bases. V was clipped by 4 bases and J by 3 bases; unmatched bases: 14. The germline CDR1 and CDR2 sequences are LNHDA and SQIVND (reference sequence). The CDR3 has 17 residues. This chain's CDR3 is CASSRDSSGQIDTEAFF. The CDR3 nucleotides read TGTGCCAGTAGTAGGGATTCCTCGGGACAGATAGACACTGAAGCTTTCTTT.

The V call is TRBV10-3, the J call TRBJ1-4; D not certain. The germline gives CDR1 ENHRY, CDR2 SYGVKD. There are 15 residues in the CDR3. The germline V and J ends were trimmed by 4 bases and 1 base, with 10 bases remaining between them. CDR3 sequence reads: CAISGGGQTNEKLFF. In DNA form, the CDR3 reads TGTGCCATCAGTGGCGGAGGGCAAACTAATGAAAAACTGTTTTTT.

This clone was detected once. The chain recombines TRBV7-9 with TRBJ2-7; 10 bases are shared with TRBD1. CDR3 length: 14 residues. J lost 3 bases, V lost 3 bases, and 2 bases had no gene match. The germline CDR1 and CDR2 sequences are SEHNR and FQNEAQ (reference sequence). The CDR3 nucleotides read TGTGCCAGCAGCTTTCGGACAGGGGGCTACGAGCAGTACTTC. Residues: CASSFRTGGYEQYF.

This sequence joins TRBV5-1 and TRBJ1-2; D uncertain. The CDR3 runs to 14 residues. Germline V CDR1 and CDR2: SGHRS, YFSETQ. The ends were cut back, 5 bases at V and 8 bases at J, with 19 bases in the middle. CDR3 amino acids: CASSRGAGSGGYTF. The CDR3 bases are TGCGCCAGCAGTCGGGGAGCCGGGTCGGGGGGCTACACCTTC.

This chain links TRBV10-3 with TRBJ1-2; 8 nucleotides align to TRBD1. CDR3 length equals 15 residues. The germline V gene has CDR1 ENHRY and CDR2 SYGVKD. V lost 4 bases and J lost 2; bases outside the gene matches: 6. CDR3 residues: CAISADRGKNYGYTF. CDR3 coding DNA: TGTGCCATCAGTGCTGACAGGGGAAAGAACTATGGCTACACCTTC.

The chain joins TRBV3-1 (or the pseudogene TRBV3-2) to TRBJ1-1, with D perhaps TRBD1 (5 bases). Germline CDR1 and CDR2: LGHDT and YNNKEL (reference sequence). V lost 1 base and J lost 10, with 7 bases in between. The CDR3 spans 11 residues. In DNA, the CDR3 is TGTGCCAGCAGCCAAGGGGGCGGAGCTTTCTTT. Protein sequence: CASSQGGGAFF.

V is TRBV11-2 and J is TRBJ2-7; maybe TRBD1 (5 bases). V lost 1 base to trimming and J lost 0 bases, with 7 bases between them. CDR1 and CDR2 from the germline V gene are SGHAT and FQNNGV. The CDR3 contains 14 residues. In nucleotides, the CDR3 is TGTGCCAGCAGCTTAGCCAGGGCCTCCTACGAGCAGTACTTC. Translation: CASSLARASYEQYF.

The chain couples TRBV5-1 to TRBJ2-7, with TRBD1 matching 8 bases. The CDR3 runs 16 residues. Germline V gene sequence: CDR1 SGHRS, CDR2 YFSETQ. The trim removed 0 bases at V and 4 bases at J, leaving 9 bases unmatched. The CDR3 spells CASSLDSTRQGYEQYF. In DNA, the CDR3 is TGCGCCAGCAGCTTGGACTCTACGAGACAGGGGTACGAGCAGTACTTC.

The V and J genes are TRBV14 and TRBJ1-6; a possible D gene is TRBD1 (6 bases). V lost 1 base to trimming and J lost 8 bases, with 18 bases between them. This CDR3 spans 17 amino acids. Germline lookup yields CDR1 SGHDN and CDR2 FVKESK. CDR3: CASSQGTGGEPYSPLHF. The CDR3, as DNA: TGTGCCAGCAGCCAAGGTACGGGGGGCGAACCCTATTCACCCCTCCACTTT.

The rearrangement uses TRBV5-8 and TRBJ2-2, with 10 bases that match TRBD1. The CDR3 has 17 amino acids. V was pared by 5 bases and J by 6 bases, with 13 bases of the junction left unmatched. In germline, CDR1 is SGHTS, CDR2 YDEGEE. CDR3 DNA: TGTGCCAGCAGAAGGGTAACGGGACAGGGGACCCCCGGGGAGCTGTTTTTT. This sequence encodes CASRRVTGQGTPGELFF. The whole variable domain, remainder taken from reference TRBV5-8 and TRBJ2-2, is EAGVTQSPTHLIKTRGQQATLRCSPISGHTSVYWYQQALGLGLQFLLWYDEGEERNRGNFPPRFSGRQFPNYSSELNVNALELEDSALYLCASRRVTGQGTPGELFFGEGSRLTVL.

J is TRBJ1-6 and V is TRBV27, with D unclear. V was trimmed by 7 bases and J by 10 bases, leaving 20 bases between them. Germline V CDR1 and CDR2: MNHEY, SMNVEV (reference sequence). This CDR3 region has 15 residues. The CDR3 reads CASTPLGPATSPLHF. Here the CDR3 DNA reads TGTGCCAGCACTCCCTTGGGCCCAGCAACCTCACCCCTCCACTTT.

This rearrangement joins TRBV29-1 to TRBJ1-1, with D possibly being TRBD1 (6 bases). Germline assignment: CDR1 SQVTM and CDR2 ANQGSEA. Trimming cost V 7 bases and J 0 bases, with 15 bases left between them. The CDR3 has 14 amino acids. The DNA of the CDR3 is TGCAGCGCGGCAGGGGACCTTATGAACACTGAAGCTTTCTTT. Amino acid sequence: CSAAGDLMNTEAFF.

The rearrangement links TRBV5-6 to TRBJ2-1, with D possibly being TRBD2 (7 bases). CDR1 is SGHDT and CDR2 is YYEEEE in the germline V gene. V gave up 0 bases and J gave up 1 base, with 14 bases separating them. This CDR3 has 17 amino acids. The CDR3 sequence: CASSLELGGQSYNEQFF. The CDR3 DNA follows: TGTGCCAGCAGCTTGGAACTGGGGGGGCAATCCTACAATGAGCAGTTCTTC.

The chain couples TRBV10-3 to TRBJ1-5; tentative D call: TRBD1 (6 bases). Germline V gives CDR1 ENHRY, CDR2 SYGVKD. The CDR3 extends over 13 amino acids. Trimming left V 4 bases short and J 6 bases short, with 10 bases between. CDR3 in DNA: TGTGCCATCAGTGGGGGGCCCGGTCAGCCCCAGCATTTT. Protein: CAISGGPGQPQHF.

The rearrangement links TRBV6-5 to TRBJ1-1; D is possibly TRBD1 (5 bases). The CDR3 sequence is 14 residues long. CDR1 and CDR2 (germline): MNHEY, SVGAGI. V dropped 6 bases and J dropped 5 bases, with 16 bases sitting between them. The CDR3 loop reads CASSNSPGWTEAFF. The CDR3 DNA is TGTGCCAGCAGCAATAGCCCAGGGTGGACTGAAGCTTTCTTT.

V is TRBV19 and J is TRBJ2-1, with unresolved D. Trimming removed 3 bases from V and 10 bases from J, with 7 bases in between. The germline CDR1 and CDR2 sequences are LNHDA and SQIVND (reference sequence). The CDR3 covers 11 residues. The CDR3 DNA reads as TGTGCCAGTAGTATGGGCAGGGAGCAGTTCTTC. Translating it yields CASSMGREQFF.

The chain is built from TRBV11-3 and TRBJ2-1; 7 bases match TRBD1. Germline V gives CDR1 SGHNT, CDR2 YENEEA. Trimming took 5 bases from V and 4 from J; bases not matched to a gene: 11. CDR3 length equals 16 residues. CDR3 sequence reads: CASSPGQATFYNEQFF. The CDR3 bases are TGTGCCAGCAGCCCCGGACAGGCGACTTTTTACAATGAGCAGTTCTTC. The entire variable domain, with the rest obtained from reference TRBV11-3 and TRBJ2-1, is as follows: EAGVVQSPRYKIIEKKQPVAFWCNPISGHNTLYWYLQNLGQGPELLIRYENEEAVDDSQLPKDRFSAERLKGVDSTLKIQPAELGDSAVYLCASSPGQATFYNEQFFGPGTRLTVL.

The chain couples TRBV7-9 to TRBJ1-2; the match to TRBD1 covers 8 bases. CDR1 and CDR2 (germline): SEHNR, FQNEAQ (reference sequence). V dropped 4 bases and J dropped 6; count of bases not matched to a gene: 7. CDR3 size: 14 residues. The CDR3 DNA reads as TGTGCCAGCAGCTCCGGACAGGGCACCCATGGCTACACCTTC. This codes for CASSSGQGTHGYTF.

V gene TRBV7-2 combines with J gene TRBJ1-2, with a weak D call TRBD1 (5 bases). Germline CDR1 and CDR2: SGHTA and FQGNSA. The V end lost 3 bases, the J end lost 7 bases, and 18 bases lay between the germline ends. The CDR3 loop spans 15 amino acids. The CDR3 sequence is CASSLAGPLGSGYTF. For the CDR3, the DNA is TGTGCCAGCAGCTTGGCGGGACCCCTGGGGTCTGGCTACACCTTC.

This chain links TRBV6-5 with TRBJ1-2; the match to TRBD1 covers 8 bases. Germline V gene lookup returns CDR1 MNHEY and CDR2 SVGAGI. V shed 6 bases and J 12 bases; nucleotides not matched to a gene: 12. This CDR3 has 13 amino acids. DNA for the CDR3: TGTGCCAGCAGATCCGGGACAGGTCTCGGGGACACCTTC. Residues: CASRSGTGLGDTF.